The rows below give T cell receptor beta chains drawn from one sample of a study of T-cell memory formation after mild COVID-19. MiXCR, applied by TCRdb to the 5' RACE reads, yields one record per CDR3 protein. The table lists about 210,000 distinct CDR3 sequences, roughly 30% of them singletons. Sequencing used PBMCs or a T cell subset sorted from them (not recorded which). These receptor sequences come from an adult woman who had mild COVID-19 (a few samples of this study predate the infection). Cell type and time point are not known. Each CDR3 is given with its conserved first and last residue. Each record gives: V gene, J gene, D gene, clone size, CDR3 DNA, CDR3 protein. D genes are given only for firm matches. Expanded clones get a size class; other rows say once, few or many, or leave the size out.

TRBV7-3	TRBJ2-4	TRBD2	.	TGTGCCAGCAGCTTGGGCGGGGGGGGAAACATTCAGTACTTC	CASSLGGGGNIQYF
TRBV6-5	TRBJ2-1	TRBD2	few	TGTGCCAGCAGCTTAGAACTAGCGGACTTCAATGAGCAGTTCTTC	CASSLELADFNEQFF
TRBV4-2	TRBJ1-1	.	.	TGTGCCAGCAGCCGCGAAACAGGGTGGTTCACTGAAGCTTTCTTT	CASSRETGWFTEAFF
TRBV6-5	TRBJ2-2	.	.	TGTGCCAGCAGTCCTCGGTCGGCCGGGGAGCTGTTTTTT	CASSPRSAGELFF
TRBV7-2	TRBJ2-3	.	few	TGTGCCAGCAGCTTAGAGAGGCAAGATACGCAGTATTTT	CASSLERQDTQYF
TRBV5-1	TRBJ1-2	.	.	TGCGCCAGCAGCTTGACCGGGACAACCGCTAACTATGGCTACACCTTC	CASSLTGTTANYGYTF
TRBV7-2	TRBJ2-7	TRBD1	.	TGTGCCAGCGCCCCCGGACAGGGCCCCTACGAGCAGTACTTC	CASAPGQGPYEQYF
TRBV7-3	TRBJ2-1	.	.	TGTGCCAGCAGCCCGTACGGGGCCCCGAGGAATGAGCAGTTCTTC	CASSPYGAPRNEQFF
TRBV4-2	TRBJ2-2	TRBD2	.	TGTGCCAGCAGCCAAGATGCTAGCGGGAGATCGGCCGGGGAGCTGTTTTTT	CASSQDASGRSAGELFF
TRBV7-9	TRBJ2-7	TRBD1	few	TGTGCCAGTAGGCCGGACAGGCGGCAGAACAAGCCCTACTCCTACGAGCAGTACTTC	CASRPDRRQNKPYSYEQYF
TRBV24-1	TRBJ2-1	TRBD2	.	TGTGCCACCAGTGATTTAGGACTAGCGGGAGGGGGCAATGAGCAGTTCTTC	CATSDLGLAGGGNEQFF
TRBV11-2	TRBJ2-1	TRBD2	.	TGTGCCATTACGACTAGCGGGGGGCCCCCATATAATGAGCAGTTCTTC	CAITTSGGPPYNEQFF
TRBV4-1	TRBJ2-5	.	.	TGCGCCAGCAGCCATACCGGGCCCTCGAAGGAGACCCAGTACTTC	CASSHTGPSKETQYF
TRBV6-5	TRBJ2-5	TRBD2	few	TGTGCCAGCAGTTACATTGGCGGGGGTCAAGAGACCCAGTACTTC	CASSYIGGGQETQYF
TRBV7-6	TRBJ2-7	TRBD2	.	TGTGCCAGCAGCTCCTGGACTAGCGGTCCCGAGCAGTACTTC	CASSSWTSGPEQYF
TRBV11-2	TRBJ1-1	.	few	TGTGCCAGCAGCCGACCATTTGAGACAGAGTTTCGTGTGAACACTGAAGCTTTCTTT	CASSRPFETEFRVNTEAFF
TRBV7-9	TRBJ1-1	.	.	TGTGCCAGCAGCTTATCCAGAAACACTGAAGCTTTCTTT	CASSLSRNTEAFF
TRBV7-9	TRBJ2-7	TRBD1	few	TGTGCCAGCAGCCGCACGGGACAGGGATCCTACGAGCAGTACTTC	CASSRTGQGSYEQYF
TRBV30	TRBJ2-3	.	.	TGTGCCTGGACCCAGCGTGTGACAGATACGCAGTATTTT	CAWTQRVTDTQYF
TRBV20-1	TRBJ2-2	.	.	TGCAGTGCTATAGCAGTTACCGGGGAGCTGTTTTTT	CSAIAVTGELFF
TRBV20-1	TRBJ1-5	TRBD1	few	TGCAGTGCTAACCACCCGAGGGGGCGAAGTCTTCAGCCCCAGCATTTT	CSANHPRGRSLQPQHF
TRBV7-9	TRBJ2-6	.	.	TGTGCCAGCAGCCGACGGGACCGATCCTCTGGGGCCAACGTCCTGACTTTC	CASSRRDRSSGANVLTF
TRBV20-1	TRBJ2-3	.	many	TGCAGTGCTAGTAGGTCCCCCCAGCGGACTAGCACAGATACGCAGTATTTT	CSASRSPQRTSTDTQYF
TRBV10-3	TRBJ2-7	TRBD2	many	TGTGCCATCAGTGAGGTTAGCGGGAGACGATCCCTCTACGAGCAGTACTTC	CAISEVSGRRSLYEQYF
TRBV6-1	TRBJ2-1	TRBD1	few	TGTGCCAGCAGGCCGTCCAGGGGGTTTTACAATGAGCAGTTCTTC	CASRPSRGFYNEQFF
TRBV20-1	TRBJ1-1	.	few	TGCTGTAGGAAGGGAAACACTGAAGCTTTCTTT	CCRKGNTEAFF
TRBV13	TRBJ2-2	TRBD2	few	TGTGCCAGCAGCGCCCCCGGGACTAGCGGGAACGGGGAGCTGTTTTTT	CASSAPGTSGNGELFF
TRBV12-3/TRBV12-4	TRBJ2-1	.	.	TGTGCCAGCAGCCGACAGGAATCCAATGAGCAGTTCTTC	CASSRQESNEQFF
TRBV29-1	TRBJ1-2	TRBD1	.	TGCAGCGGGAGTCGACAGGGGGGAGGCTACACCTTC	CSGSRQGGGYTF
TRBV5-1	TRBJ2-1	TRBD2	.	TGCGCCAGCAGCTCGGGACTAGCGGAGATCAATGAGCAGTTCTTC	CASSSGLAEINEQFF
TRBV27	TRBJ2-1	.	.	TGTGCCAGCAGTTCCCTGTGGGGGAATGAGCAGTTCTTC	CASSSLWGNEQFF
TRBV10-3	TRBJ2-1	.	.	TGTGCCATCAGTAAGACAGGTACCTACAATGAGCAGTTCTTC	CAISKTGTYNEQFF
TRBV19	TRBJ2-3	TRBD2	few	TGTGCCAGTAGTGCGGGGGTAGCCCGCACAGATACGCAGTATTTT	CASSAGVARTDTQYF
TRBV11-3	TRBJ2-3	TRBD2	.	TGTGCCAGCAGTGCGGGAGGGAGCGCAGATACGCAGTATTTT	CASSAGGSADTQYF
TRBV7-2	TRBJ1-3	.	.	TGTGCCAGCAGCTCGTCACAGGGAAGCGGCGACACCATATATTTT	CASSSSQGSGDTIYF
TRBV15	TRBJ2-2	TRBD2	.	TGTGCCACCAGCAGAGATTACGTAGCGGGAGGGCTCACCGGGGAGCTGTTTTTT	CATSRDYVAGGLTGELFF
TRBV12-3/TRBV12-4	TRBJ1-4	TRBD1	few	TGTGCCAGCAGCCCCGACAGGGGGTTATCACTGTTTTTT	CASSPDRGLSLFF
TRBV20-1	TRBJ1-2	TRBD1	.	TGCAGTGCTCCTCAGGACAGGGCGGTCGGCTACACCTTC	CSAPQDRAVGYTF
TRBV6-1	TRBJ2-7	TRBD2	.	TGTGCCAGCAGTGAAGAAACTAGCGGTTCCTACGAGCAGTACTTC	CASSEETSGSYEQYF
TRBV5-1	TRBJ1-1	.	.	TGCGCCAGCAGCTCTCAAACGAACACTGAAGCTTTCTTT	CASSSQTNTEAFF
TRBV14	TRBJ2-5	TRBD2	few	TGTGCCAGCAGCCAAGATCGGGGGGGGACCCAGTACTTC	CASSQDRGGTQYF
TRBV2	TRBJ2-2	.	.	TGTGCCAGCAGTAAATACTTTGGGACAAACACCGGGGAGCTGTTTTTT	CASSKYFGTNTGELFF
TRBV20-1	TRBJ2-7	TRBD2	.	TGCAGTGCTAGACTAGCGGGTTCCTACGAGCAGTACTTC	CSARLAGSYEQYF
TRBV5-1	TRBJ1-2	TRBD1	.	TGCGCCAGCAGCCCCTACAGGGGAAAGGACTATGGCTACACCTTC	CASSPYRGKDYGYTF
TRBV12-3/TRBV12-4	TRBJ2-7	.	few	TGTGCCAGCAGCAATGACTTGACTCCCTACGAGCAGTACTTC	CASSNDLTPYEQYF
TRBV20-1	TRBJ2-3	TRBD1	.	TGCAGTGCTAGAGATATACAGGGGCCTAACTCGGATACGCAGTATTTT	CSARDIQGPNSDTQYF
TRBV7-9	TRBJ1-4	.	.	TGTGCCAGCAGCTTAAATGAGGGGAACGAAAAACTGTTTTTT	CASSLNEGNEKLFF
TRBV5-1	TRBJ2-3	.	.	TGCGCCAGCAGCTTGAGGTGGGGGAGCACAGATACGCAGTATTTT	CASSLRWGSTDTQYF
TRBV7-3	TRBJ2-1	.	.	TGTGCCAGCACCCTAGGATCAAGCTCCTACAATGAGCAGTTCTTC	CASTLGSSSYNEQFF
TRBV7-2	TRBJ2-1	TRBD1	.	TGTGCCAGCAGCTTGGACAGGGGGACCTACAATGAGCAGTTCTTC	CASSLDRGTYNEQFF
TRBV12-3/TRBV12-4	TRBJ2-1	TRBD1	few	TGTGCCAGCAGAGCCAGACAGGGGGCTTACAATGAGCAGTTCTTC	CASRARQGAYNEQFF
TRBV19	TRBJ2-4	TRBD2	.	TGTGCCAGTAGGGGGGAGGGCTTGGCCAAAAACATTCAGTACTTC	CASRGEGLAKNIQYF
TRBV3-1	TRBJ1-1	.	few	TGTGCCAGCAGCCGTTTCAGGAATACTGAAGCTTTCTTT	CASSRFRNTEAFF
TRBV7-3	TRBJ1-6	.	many	TGTGCCAGCAGCTCCACATCGGTTGGTTCACCCCTCCACTTT	CASSSTSVGSPLHF
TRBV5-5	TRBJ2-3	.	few	TGTGCCAGCAGCTTGGCGCCCCCAGAGGCGCAGTATTTT	CASSLAPPEAQYF